The 8 T cell receptor beta chains given below trace back to one sample, sequenced in a study of multiple sclerosis patients with progressive multifocal leukoencephalopathy. Profiled with immunoSEQ multiplex PCR; TCRdb holds only in-frame clones, not every one. Of tens of thousands of clones listed, approximately 85% are singletons. The time point denotes: time of PML onset. Material: PBMCs, obtained from a patient treated with natalizumab. Source of these receptors: a woman in her 30s with progressive multifocal leukoencephalopathy.

The chain joins TRBV7-4 to TRBJ2-5; D is ambiguous. V gave up 4 bases and J gave up 5 bases, with 14 bases separating them. Germline V gene sequence: CDR1 SGHVT, CDR2 SQSDAQ. The CDR3 is 14 residues long. CDR3 DNA: TGTGCCAGCAGCTCCCTAGATTTCTGGGAGACCCAGTACTTC. This encodes CASSSLDFWETQYF.

The chain combines TRBV9 with TRBJ2-2; TRBD2 aligns across 10 bases. V trimming: 3 bases; J trimming: 0 bases; junction bases outside the gene matches: 2. The germline V gene has CDR1 SGDLS and CDR2 YYNGEE. The CDR3 totals 16 residues. Here the CDR3 reads CASSAGLATNTGELFF. CDR3 nucleotides: TGTGCCAGCAGCGCGGGACTAGCGACGAACACCGGGGAGCTGTTTTTT.

The chain joins TRBV28 to TRBJ1-4; tentatively, D is TRBD1 (5 bases). This CDR3 region has 15 residues. V lost 3 bases, J lost 3 bases, and 11 bases lay in between. The germline V gene has CDR1 MDHEN and CDR2 SYDVKM. CDR3 in amino acids: CASSLLGAANEKLFF. The DNA for the CDR3 is TGTGCCAGCAGTTTGTTAGGGGCTGCTAATGAAAAACTGTTTTTT.

The chain combines TRBV19 with TRBJ2-2; a weak D match, TRBD2 (6 bases). In germline, CDR1 is LNHDA, CDR2 SQIVND (reference sequence). CDR3 length equals 15 residues. Trimming left V 6 bases short and J 0 bases short, with 11 bases between. CDR3 amino acids: CASRISGANTGELFF. As DNA, the CDR3 is TGTGCCAGTAGAATATCGGGGGCGAACACCGGGGAGCTGTTTTTT.

The genes are TRBV12-1 and TRBJ2-5; whether TRBD2, the table's D call, matches the DNA was not checked. TRBV12-1 is deemed a pseudogene. This CDR3 spans 14 amino acids. CDR3 sequence reads: CASSFGLSEETQYF. CDR3 sequence (DNA): TGTGCCAGCAGCTTTGGCCTATCCGAGGAGACCCAGTACTTC.

This chain connects TRBV9 to TRBJ1-1, with D uncertain. Between the trimmed V and J ends, which lost 5 bases and 1 base, there was a span of 12 bases. This CDR3 is built from 14 residues. Germline CDR1 SGDLS, CDR2 YYNGEE. The CDR3 region is CASRDITGNTEAFF. In DNA form, the CDR3 reads TGTGCCAGCAGGGATATAACCGGGAACACTGAAGCTTTCTTT.

The chain employs TRBV13 and TRBJ2-5, with D perhaps matching TRBD1 (6 bases). The J call may be incorrect, as the DNA end agrees better with TRBJ2-7. This CDR3 is built from 22 residues. CDR1 and CDR2 from the germline V gene are PRHDT and FYEKMQ (reference sequence). In DNA form, the CDR3 reads TGTGCCAGCAGCTTACTCTTAATCCTCCAGGGGCCCGAGGGTGAGGGACCCTACGAGCAGTACTTC. It specifies CASSLLLILQGPEGEGPYEQYF.

The chain recombines TRBV11-1 with TRBJ2-4; D is unresolved. V dropped 0 bases and J dropped 3 bases, with 6 bases sitting between them. This CDR3 region has 14 residues. Germline V CDR1 and CDR2: SGHAT, FQDESV (reference sequence). For the CDR3, the DNA is TGTGCCAGCAGCTTAGCAAGGTTCAAAAACATTCAGTACTTC. Translated: CASSLARFKNIQYF.